This is a list of T cell receptor beta chains from one sample in a study of OX40 agonist ivuxolimab in advanced cancers. Sequencing was performed with immunoSEQ multiplex PCR; in TCRdb, only in-frame clones are kept and a portion is missing. The sample lists 60,000 to 85,000 clones; 89% were seen once. The specimen was CD4+ or CD8+ T cells sorted from blood, collected in a trial of the OX40 agonist ivuxolimab. These receptors came from an adult with an advanced solid tumor such as melanoma, head and neck, liver or kidney cancer. The CDR3 runs from the conserved cysteine through the conserved F or W. The order of the fields is V gene, clone size, J gene, D gene, CDR3 DNA, CDR3 protein. A D gene is named only where the DNA matches it firmly. Clone size is not always given. Where it is, it says once, few, many or a class for expanded clones.

TRBV2	NA	TRBJ1-1	NA	TGTGCCATCAGTCAGCTAATGAACACTGAAGCTTTCTTT	CAISQLMNTEAFF
TRBV5-1	NA	TRBJ2-7	TRBD1	TGCGCCAGCAGCACAGGGACAGGGGTTTCCTACGAGCAGTACTTC	CASSTGTGVSYEQYF
TRBV7-5	NA	TRBJ2-2	NA	TGTGCCAGAAGCTTAGGGGGTATAAACACCGGGGAGCTGTTTTTT	CARSLGGINTGELFF
TRBV19	NA	TRBJ2-4	NA	TGTGCCAGTAGTGCACAGGGCGGGTACATTCAGTACTTC	CASSAQGGYIQYF
TRBV5-4	NA	TRBJ2-6	NA	TGTGCCAGCAGCTTACGGGGCTCTGGGGCCAACGTCCTGACTTTC	CASSLRGSGANVLTF
TRBV6-1	NA	TRBJ2-1	TRBD1	TGTGCCAGCAATCACCAACAGGGGAACAATGAGCAGTTCTTC	CASNHQQGNNEQFF
TRBV28	NA	TRBJ2-2	TRBD2	TGTGCCAGCAGTTTACTTACTAGCGCAAGGGAGCTGTTTTTT	CASSLLTSARELFF
TRBV11-2	NA	TRBJ1-1	NA	TGTGCCAGCAGCTTAGAGAGGAACACTGAAGCTTTCTTT	CASSLERNTEAFF
TRBV11-2	once	TRBJ2-2	TRBD1	TGTGCCAGCAGCTTTAGTAGACAGGGCGCCGGGGAGCTGTTTTTT	CASSFSRQGAGELFF
TRBV25-1	NA	TRBJ1-4	NA	TGTGCCAGCAGGGGGAGGCCGGGTGAAAAACTGTTTTTT	CASRGRPGEKLFF
TRBV10-3	NA	TRBJ1-3	NA	TGTGCCATCAAGAGGACAGTCTCTGGAAACACCATATATTTT	CAIKRTVSGNTIYF
TRBV19	NA	TRBJ1-5	NA	TGTGCCAGTAGGGGACCGTATAGCAATCAGCCCCAGCATTTT	CASRGPYSNQPQHF
TRBV7-6	once	TRBJ2-2	NA	TGTGCCAGCAGCTCTGACACCGGGGAGCTGTTTTTT	CASSSDTGELFF
TRBV6-5	NA	TRBJ1-5	NA	TGTGCCAGCAGTTCTCCAGGTGAGAATCAGCCCCAGCATTTT	CASSSPGENQPQHF
TRBV2	NA	TRBJ1-2	TRBD1	TGTGCCAGCAGCTCCGGACAGGGAGCTAACTATGGCTACACCTTC	CASSSGQGANYGYTF
TRBV5-8	NA	TRBJ2-3	NA	TGTGCCAGCAGCTTGGCAGATACGCAGTATTTT	CASSLADTQYF
TRBV14	NA	TRBJ2-3	NA	TGTGCCAGCAGCCAAGATTGGGGCCGAACGCAGTATTTT	CASSQDWGRTQYF
TRBV7-2	NA	TRBJ2-5	TRBD2	TGTGCCAGCAGCTCCCGGGGGGACCACCTCTCCCAGTACTTC	CASSSRGDHLSQYF
TRBV7-2	NA	TRBJ1-3	NA	TGTGCCAGCAGCTTTTGGGGGCAGGCGACTGGAAACACCATATATTTT	CASSFWGQATGNTIYF
TRBV5-5	NA	TRBJ1-5	TRBD1	TGTGCCAGCAGCAGGGGACAGGGGGACGATCAGCCCCAGCATTTT	CASSRGQGDDQPQHF
TRBV28	NA	TRBJ2-7	NA	TGTGCCAGCAGTTTATTGCACAAGTTTGAGGGCGAGCAGTACTTC	CASSLLHKFEGEQYF
TRBV4-1	NA	TRBJ2-3	NA	TGCGCCAGCAGCATCAGCACAGATACGCAGTATTTT	CASSISTDTQYF
TRBV2	NA	TRBJ2-6	NA	TGTGCCAGCAGGACAAGGGGTAGCAACGCCAACGTCCTGACTTTC	CASRTRGSNANVLTF
TRBV5-1	NA	TRBJ2-3	TRBD2	TGCGCCAGCAGTTCAGATCCCGGGACTAGCGCAGATACGCAGTATTTT	CASSSDPGTSADTQYF
TRBV11-3	NA	TRBJ2-7	TRBD2	TGTGCCAGCAGCCAGACTAGCGACTCCTACGAGCAGTACTTC	CASSQTSDSYEQYF
TRBV11-2	NA	TRBJ2-6	TRBD1	TGTGCCAGCAGCTCATCCGACAGGGTTGGGGCCAACGTCCTGACTTTC	CASSSSDRVGANVLTF
TRBV27	NA	TRBJ2-1	TRBD2	TGTGCCAGCAGGAGAAGGACTAGCGAGGAGTACAATGAGCAGTTCTTC	CASRRRTSEEYNEQFF
TRBV19	NA	TRBJ2-2	NA	TGTGCCAGTAGTATACATCGGATCTTTCGGACCGGGGAGCTGTTTTTT	CASSIHRIFRTGELFF
TRBV11-2	NA	TRBJ2-3	TRBD2	TGTGCCAGCAGCCCCGGACTAGCGGGGGGGCACGATACGCAGTATTTT	CASSPGLAGGHDTQYF
TRBV15	NA	TRBJ1-4	TRBD1	TGTGCCACCTGCCTGGGAGGGGGCGCGGATGAAAAACTGTTTTTT	CATCLGGGADEKLFF
TRBV11-3	once	TRBJ2-1	NA	TGTGCCAGCAGCTTAGAGGGGGTACACAATGAGCAGTTCTTC	CASSLEGVHNEQFF
TRBV13	NA	TRBJ1-3	NA	TGTGCCAGCAGCTCAGGACAGACAAGGAACCCTGGAAACACCATATATTTT	CASSSGQTRNPGNTIYF
TRBV6-1	NA	TRBJ2-7	NA	TGTGCCAGCAGGGTGGCACCAGGGAATTATTACGAGCAGTACTTC	CASRVAPGNYYEQYF
TRBV14	NA	TRBJ2-1	NA	TGTGCCAGCAGCCACCGCCTTCTGACCAGCTCCTACAATGAGCAGTTCTTC	CASSHRLLTSSYNEQFF
TRBV25-1	NA	TRBJ1-3	NA	TGTGCCAGCAGGGCTTCTGGAAACACCATATATTTT	CASRASGNTIYF
TRBV19	NA	TRBJ2-1	TRBD2	TGTGCCAGTAGAGAAATCGGGACTAGCGGGAGTGGCCGTAGGTTCTTC	CASREIGTSGSGRRFF
TRBV5-1	NA	TRBJ2-3	NA	TGCGCCAGCAGCGTCGGGGGCACAGATACGCAGTATTTT	CASSVGGTDTQYF
TRBV11-2	NA	TRBJ2-2	NA	TGTGCCAGCAGCCCACGCGGCCCGTCTAACACCGGGGAGCTGTTTTTT	CASSPRGPSNTGELFF
TRBV7-8	NA	TRBJ2-5	NA	TGTGCCAGCAGCCCCCGGACTGTAGAGACCCAGTACTTC	CASSPRTVETQYF
TRBV5-1	NA	TRBJ2-5	NA	TGCGCCAGCAGCCGAGACAGGAGTAAAGAGACCCAGTACTTC	CASSRDRSKETQYF
TRBV27	NA	TRBJ1-1	NA	TGTGCCAGCAGTTGGGATGCAGGGAGGAGGTTTAACACTGAAGCTTTCTTT	CASSWDAGRRFNTEAFF
TRBV11-3	NA	TRBJ2-2	TRBD1	TGTGCCAGCAGCCTGACAGGGGCCCACACCGGGGAGCTGTTTTTT	CASSLTGAHTGELFF
TRBV25-1	NA	TRBJ2-3	NA	TGTGCCAGCAGTGTCGGGGCAACAGATACGCAGTATTTT	CASSVGATDTQYF
TRBV4-1	once	TRBJ2-1	TRBD2	TGCGCCAGCAGCCAGACTAGCGGGGGACCCTACAGTGAGCAGTTCTTC	CASSQTSGGPYSEQFF
TRBV6-1	NA	TRBJ1-6	TRBD1	TGTGCCAGCAGTGCTCAACCGGGACAGCATAATTCACCCCTCCACTTT	CASSAQPGQHNSPLHF
TRBV20-1	NA	TRBJ1-1	NA	TGCAGTGCTACTTCCCCTGAAGCTTTCTTT	CSATSPEAFF
TRBV6-4	NA	TRBJ1-1	TRBD1	TGTGCCACACGGCAGGGGGCTGAAGCTTTCTTT	CATRQGAEAFF
TRBV10-3	once	TRBJ1-5	NA	TGTGCCATCAGACCTTGGGGGGCCAATCAGCCCCAGCATTTT	CAIRPWGANQPQHF
TRBV28	NA	TRBJ2-7	NA	TGTGCCAGCAGTTTAATATCGGCACGGAGTGTGGGGCCGTACGAGCAGTACTTC	CASSLISARSVGPYEQYF
TRBV29-1	NA	TRBJ2-5	NA	TGCAGCGTCGGACCGGTCCAAGAGACCCAGTACTTC	CSVGPVQETQYF
TRBV11-2	NA	TRBJ1-6	NA	TGTGCCAGCAGTCCAACTGGTGGCTATAATTCACCCCTCCACTTT	CASSPTGGYNSPLHF
TRBV15	NA	TRBJ1-1	NA	TGTGCCACCAGCAGAGTCATGGCAGGGTTCACTGAAGCTTTCTTT	CATSRVMAGFTEAFF
TRBV5-4	NA	TRBJ1-1	NA	TGTGCCAGCAGCTTGGGCTTGAACACTGAAGCTTTCTTT	CASSLGLNTEAFF